This T cell receptor beta chain originates from a study of T cell repertoires in cytomegalovirus infection. On the study more broadly: In public TCR beta signatures, there were indications of both CMV infection and matching HLA type. Study findings and constraints: The cumulative frequency of public TCR beta families distinguished individuals who carried CMV together with the relevant HLA. The ex vivo response was dominated by HLA-C-restricted CMV-specific TCR beta clonotypes.

The CDR3 spans 15 residues. V shed 10 bases and J shed 7 bases, with 25 bases lying between them. CDR1 and CDR2 from the germline V gene are SGHTA and FQGNSA. There are many counts of this clonotype. Antigen unknown. TCRdb re-derived calls from the reads in MiXCR, one entry per CDR3 protein. The sample has about 130,000 distinct CDR3 sequences; almost 9% are singletons. Sequencing was performed on PBMCs. This TCR was recovered from a human donor in good health (CMV status not recorded). Some clones in this sample may be carry-over from other donors' samples. V usage is TRBV7-2 and J usage is TRBJ2-5; D tentatively reads TRBD1 or TRBD2 (6 bases each). CDR3 nucleotides: TGTGCCACCAAGCTTGAGGGGGGACCTGCGGTGACCCAGTACTTC. Translating it yields CATKLEGGPAVTQYF. Drawing the rest from reference TRBV7-2 and TRBJ2-5, the complete variable domain is GAGVSQSPSNKVTEKGKDVELRCDPISGHTALYWYRQSLGQGLEFLIYFQGNSAPDKSGLPSDRFSAERTGGSVSTLTIQRTQQEDSAVYLCATKLEGGPAVTQYFGPGTRLLVL.